The rows below give T cell receptor beta chains drawn from one sample of a study of graft-versus-host responses after intestinal transplantation. Profiled with immunoSEQ multiplex PCR; TCRdb holds only in-frame clones, not every one. Altogether 15,000 to 20,000 clones are present, around 83% being singletons, with the ten largest covering about 3.8%. The specimen was ileum tissue, collected around 580 days after intestinal transplantation. The source of these receptors is a human patient who received an intestinal transplant, so some T cells may come from the graft donor. The CDR3 runs from the conserved cysteine through the conserved F or W. A D gene is named only where the DNA matches it firmly. A row's size may be missing; if present it is once, few, many or a size class.

size,V,J,D,CDR3,DNA
.,TRBV18,TRBJ2-7,.,CASSPRSAGGSSYEQYF,TGTGCCAGCTCACCTAGGAGCGCGGGCGGCAGCTCCTACGAGCAGTACTTC
.,TRBV5-4,TRBJ2-1,.,CASSLKGNYNEQFF,TGTGCCAGCAGCCTTAAGGGAAACTACAATGAGCAGTTCTTC
.,TRBV20-1,TRBJ1-1,.,CSAGELTEAFF,TGCAGTGCAGGGGAGCTCACTGAAGCTTTCTTT
.,TRBV4-1,TRBJ2-1,.,CASSQDGVGYNEQFF,TGCGCCAGCAGCCAAGATGGGGTAGGGTACAATGAGCAGTTCTTC
.,TRBV7-8,TRBJ2-5,.,CASSLAETQYF,TGTGCCAGCAGCTTAGCAGAGACCCAGTACTTC
.,TRBV5-1,TRBJ2-5,.,CASSLNGALGMETQYF,TGCGCCAGCAGCTTGAACGGGGCCCTTGGGATGGAGACCCAGTACTTC
once,TRBV28,TRBJ2-2,.,CASSGYGELFF,TGTGCCAGCAGTGGGTACGGGGAGCTGTTTTTT
.,TRBV5-6,TRBJ2-7,TRBD2,CASSFLGLAGSGDEQYF,TGTGCCAGCAGCTTCCTTGGACTAGCGGGGTCCGGGGACGAGCAGTACTTC
.,TRBV9,TRBJ1-6,.,CASSVGTDSPLHF,TGTGCCAGCAGTGTTGGGACCGATTCACCCCTCCACTTT
once,TRBV4-1,TRBJ1-2,TRBD1,CASSRAWGQGDYGYTF,TGCGCCAGCAGCCGAGCCTGGGGACAGGGGGACTATGGCTACACCTTC
.,TRBV5-4,TRBJ1-4,TRBD1,CASSRTGGAATNEKLFF,TGTGCCAGCAGCCGGACAGGGGGCGCCGCAACTAATGAAAAACTGTTTTTT
.,TRBV5-6,TRBJ1-1,.,CASSLRFSMNTEAFF,TGTGCCAGCAGCCTCCGATTTAGCATGAACACTGAAGCTTTCTTT
once,TRBV5-6,TRBJ2-7,TRBD2,CASGTGGLEQYF,TGTGCCAGCGGGACGGGGGGGCTGGAGCAGTACTTC
.,TRBV12-5,TRBJ2-7,.,CASGPDTNYEQYF,TGTGCTAGTGGACCGGACACAAACTACGAGCAGTACTTC
.,TRBV18,TRBJ1-1,TRBD1,CASSPRQGLGTEAFF,TGTGCCAGCTCACCCCGACAGGGCCTGGGCACTGAAGCTTTCTTT